This T cell receptor (beta chain) comes out of a study of T-cell reconstitution after alpha-beta-depleted transplantation in children. This clonotype showed up many times. Unique molecular identifiers were built into the TCRbeta library. MiXCR was run by TCRdb on the PCR reads, yielding one entry per CDR3 protein. The profile shows roughly 610,000 distinct CDR3 sequences, over 9.5% of them singletons. Germline CDR1 MNHEY, CDR2 SVGAGI. The CDR3 covers 14 residues. Trimming pared 7 bases from V and 2 bases from J, leaving 12 bases between. The specimen comprised PBMCs from the stem cell graft donor, sampled from the stem cell graft. This TCR derives from a human donor who donated a stem cell graft to a child with acute myeloid leukemia. The chain carries TRBV6-5 and TRBJ2-1; tentative D call: TRBD1 (6 bases). CDR3 sequence reads: CASNWGPTYNEQFF. The CDR3 DNA follows: TGTGCCAGCAACTGGGGGCCTACCTACAATGAGCAGTTCTTC.